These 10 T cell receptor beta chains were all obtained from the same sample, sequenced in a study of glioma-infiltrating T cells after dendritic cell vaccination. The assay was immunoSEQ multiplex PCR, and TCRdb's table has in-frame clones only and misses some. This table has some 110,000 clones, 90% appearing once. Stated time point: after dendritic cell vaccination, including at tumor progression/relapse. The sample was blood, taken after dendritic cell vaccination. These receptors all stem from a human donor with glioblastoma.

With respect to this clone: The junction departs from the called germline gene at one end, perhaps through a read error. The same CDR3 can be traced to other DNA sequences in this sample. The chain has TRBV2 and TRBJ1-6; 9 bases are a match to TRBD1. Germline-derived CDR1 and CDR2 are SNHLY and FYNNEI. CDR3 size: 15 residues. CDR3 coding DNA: TGTGCCAGCAGTGTGACAGGGGGTCGGGATTCCCCCCTCCACTTT. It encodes CASSVTGGRDSPLHF.

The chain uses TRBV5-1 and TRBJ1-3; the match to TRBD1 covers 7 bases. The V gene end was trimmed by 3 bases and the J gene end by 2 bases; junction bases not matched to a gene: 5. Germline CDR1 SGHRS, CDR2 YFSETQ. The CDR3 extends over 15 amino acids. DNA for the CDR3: TGCGCCAGCAGCTCCCAGGGGGTTACTGGAAACACCATATATTTT. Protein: CASSSQGVTGNTIYF.

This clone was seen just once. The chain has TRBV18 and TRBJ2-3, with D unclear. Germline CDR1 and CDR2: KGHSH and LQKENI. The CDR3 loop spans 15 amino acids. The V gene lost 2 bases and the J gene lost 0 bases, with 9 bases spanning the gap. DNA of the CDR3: TGTGCCAGCTCACCAACCCAGACTAGCACAGATACGCAGTATTTT. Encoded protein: CASSPTQTSTDTQYF. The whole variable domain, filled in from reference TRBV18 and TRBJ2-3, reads NAGVMQNPRHLVRRRGQEARLRCSPMKGHSHVYWYRQLPEEGLKFMVYLQKENIIDESGMPKERFSAEFPKEGPSILRIQQVVRGDSAAYFCASSPTQTSTDTQYFGPGTRLTVL.

The CDR3 DNA follows: TGTGCCAGCAGTCCCACAGGGGACACTGAAGCTTTCTTT. This sequence encodes CASSPTGDTEAFF. The V gene is TRBV6-6, the J gene TRBJ1-1; 7 nucleotides line up with TRBD1. Trimming at V came to 5 bases and at J to 3 bases, leaving 3 bases not matched to a gene. The germline V gene has CDR1 MNHNY and CDR2 SVGAGI (reference sequence). This CDR3 has 13 amino acids.

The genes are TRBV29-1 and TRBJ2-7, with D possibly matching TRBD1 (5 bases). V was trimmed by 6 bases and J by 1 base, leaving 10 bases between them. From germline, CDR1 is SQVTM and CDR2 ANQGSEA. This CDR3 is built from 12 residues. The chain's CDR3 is CSVSDTSYEQYF. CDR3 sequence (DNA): TGCAGCGTCTCGGACACTTCCTACGAGCAGTACTTC.

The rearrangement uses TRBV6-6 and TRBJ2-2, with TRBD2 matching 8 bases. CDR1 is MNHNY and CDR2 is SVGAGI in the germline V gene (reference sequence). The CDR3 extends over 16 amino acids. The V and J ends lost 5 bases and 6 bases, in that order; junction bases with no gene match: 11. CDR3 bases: TGTGCCAGCAGTACCCAGGGACTAGGGACCGCCGGGGAGCTGTTTTTT. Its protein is CASSTQGLGTAGELFF.

This CDR3 reads CASGPGQQETQYF. CDR3 DNA sequence: TGTGCCAGCGGACCCGGACAGCAAGAGACCCAGTACTTC. The chain is built from TRBV10-3 and TRBJ2-5, with a tentative D call TRBD1 (6 bases). CDR3 length equals 13 residues. Per germline, CDR1 ENHRY and CDR2 SYGVKD. Deletions cut 10 bases from V and 2 bases from J, with 14 bases between.

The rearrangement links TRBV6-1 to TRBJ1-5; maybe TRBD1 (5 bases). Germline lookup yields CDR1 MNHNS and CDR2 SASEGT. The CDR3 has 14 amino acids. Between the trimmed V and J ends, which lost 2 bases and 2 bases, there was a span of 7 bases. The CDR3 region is CASSERRGNQPQHF. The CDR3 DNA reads TGTGCCAGCAGTGAACGCAGGGGCAATCAGCCCCAGCATTTT.

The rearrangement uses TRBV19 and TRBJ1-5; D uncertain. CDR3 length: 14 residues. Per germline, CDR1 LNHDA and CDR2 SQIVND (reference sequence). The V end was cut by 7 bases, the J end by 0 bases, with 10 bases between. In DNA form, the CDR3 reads TGTGCCAGTATCGGTACAGTTAGCAATCAGCCCCAGCATTTT. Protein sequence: CASIGTVSNQPQHF.

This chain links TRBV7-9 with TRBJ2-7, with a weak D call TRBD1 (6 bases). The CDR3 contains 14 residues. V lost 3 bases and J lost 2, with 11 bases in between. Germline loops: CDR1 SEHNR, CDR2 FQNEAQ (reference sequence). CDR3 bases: TGTGCCAGCAGCTTTAGGTCAGGGGCCTACGAGCAGTACTTC. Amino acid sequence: CASSFRSGAYEQYF.